Listed here are 26 T cell receptor beta chains from one sample, sequenced in a study of T cell repertoires in ileal Crohn's disease. Sequencing was performed with immunoSEQ multiplex PCR; in TCRdb, only in-frame clones are kept and a portion is missing. The table records about 15,000 clones, roughly 82% of them present only once. Sequencing was carried out using ileal tissue. These receptors were obtained from an adult with Crohn's disease.

This chain uses TRBV4-2 with TRBJ2-2; D is perhaps TRBD2 (5 bases). Trimming took off 0 bases at V and 3 bases at J, with 8 bases between the two ends. This CDR3 comprises 15 residues. Looked up from germline, CDR1 is LGHNA and CDR2 is YNFKEQ. The CDR3 nucleotides are TGTGCCAGCAGCCAAGAGCTCGGGGACACCGGGGAGCTGTTTTTT. Residues: CASSQELGDTGELFF.

This chain links TRBV28 with TRBJ2-7; 13 positions match TRBD2. This CDR3 is built from 16 residues. Germline trimming cut 5 bases from V and 1 base from J; bases unmatched to any gene: 5. The germline gives CDR1 MDHEN, CDR2 SYDVKM. This chain's CDR3 is CASSGTSGALSYEQYF. Written as DNA, the CDR3 is TGTGCCAGCAGTGGGACTAGCGGGGCATTATCCTACGAGCAGTACTTC.

This chain uses TRBV5-1 with TRBJ1-2; 9 bases are a match to TRBD1. Trimming at V came to 0 bases and at J to 6 bases, leaving 12 bases not matched to a gene. This CDR3 is 17 amino acids long. Germline CDR1 is SGHRS and CDR2 is YFSETQ. The chain's CDR3 is CASSLAGTGSATDGYTF. The CDR3, as DNA: TGCGCCAGCAGCTTGGCAGGGACAGGGTCGGCCACCGATGGCTACACCTTC.

The DNA of the CDR3 is TGTGCCTGGAGCTCCGAGGTCTATGGCTACACCTTC. This translates into CAWSSEVYGYTF. The gene calls are TRBV30 and TRBJ1-2; D is unclear. CDR1 is GTSNPN, CDR2 SVGIG, per germline (reference sequence). V shed 3 bases and J shed 4 bases, with 9 bases lying between them. This CDR3 region has 12 residues.

The chain uses TRBV6-6 and TRBJ2-7; no firm D call. V was pared by 6 bases and J by 0 bases, with 12 bases between. This CDR3 is 14 amino acids long. The V gene's germline CDR1 is MNHNY and CDR2 SVGAGI (reference sequence). The CDR3 sequence is CASSPLSGSYEQYF. CDR3 sequence (DNA): TGTGCCAGCAGCCCACTGAGTGGCTCCTACGAGCAGTACTTC.

The rearrangement uses TRBV11-3 and TRBJ2-7; D is possibly TRBD1 (5 bases). This CDR3 is 12 amino acids long. The V gene's germline CDR1 is SGHNT and CDR2 YENEEA. V lost 2 bases, J lost 7 bases, and 9 bases lay in between. The CDR3 DNA follows: TGTGCCAGCAGCTTACACCCAGGGGAGCAGTACTTC. Protein: CASSLHPGEQYF.

V gene TRBV5-6 combines with J gene TRBJ1-1; tentative D call: TRBD1 (5 bases). The V end lost 3 bases, the J end lost 11 bases, and 20 bases lay between the germline ends. The CDR3 spans 14 residues. Germline lookup yields CDR1 SGHDT and CDR2 YYEEEE. The CDR3 protein is CASSWWTLGRGAFF. CDR3 bases: TGTGCCAGCAGCTGGTGGACGCTCGGCCGGGGGGCTTTCTTT.

This clone was picked up one time. The V and J genes are TRBV28 and TRBJ2-6; D may be TRBD2 (6 bases). CDR3 size: 15 residues. The germline V gene encodes CDR1 MDHEN and CDR2 SYDVKM. With 2 bases removed from V and 6 bases from J, the gap between germline ends came to 11 bases. CDR3 sequence: CASSLGGSEANVLTF. CDR3 nucleotides: TGTGCCAGCAGTTTAGGAGGGAGTGAGGCCAACGTCCTGACTTTC.

The rearrangement links TRBV5-1 to TRBJ1-2, with 10 bases identical to TRBD1. The CDR3 totals 15 residues. Trimming took 0 bases from V and 3 from J; bases not matched to a gene: 2. Germline V gene lookup returns CDR1 SGHRS and CDR2 YFSETQ. The CDR3, as DNA: TGCGCCAGCAGCTTGGGGGACAGGGGAGACTATGGCTACACCTTC. Its protein product is CASSLGDRGDYGYTF.

V and J are TRBV28 and TRBJ2-5, with 10 bases identical to TRBD1. CDR1 is MDHEN, CDR2 SYDVKM, per germline. Losses at the gene ends were 5 bases for V and 4 bases for J; bases not matched to a gene: 7. This CDR3 is 15 amino acids long. The CDR3 DNA reads as TGTGCCAGCAGTGTCGGGACAGGGGTTGTAGAGACCCAGTACTTC. Translation: CASSVGTGVVETQYF.

The chain links TRBV6-5 to TRBJ1-2; no clear D. The CDR3 has 16 residues. From germline, CDR1 is MNHEY and CDR2 SVGAGI. Trimming took 3 bases from V and 4 from J, leaving 18 bases between them. The CDR3 spells CASSYRHSGGSYGYTF. In DNA, the CDR3 is TGTGCCAGCAGTTATCGACATTCTGGAGGGAGCTATGGCTACACCTTC.

There are a few counts of this clone. J is TRBJ2-2 and V is TRBV30; possible D gene TRBD2, 5 bases. Germline V gene sequence: CDR1 GTSNPN, CDR2 SVGIG (reference sequence). Trimming cost V 1 base and J 4 bases, with 13 bases left between them. The CDR3 is 15 residues long. The DNA of the CDR3 is TGTGCCTGGAGTGGGGAGCGAACGTCCACCGGGGAGCTGTTTTTT. Protein sequence: CAWSGERTSTGELFF.

The genes are TRBV10-2 and TRBJ1-5; 9 bases match TRBD1. The V gene's germline CDR1 is WSHSY and CDR2 SAAADI. This CDR3 has 14 amino acids. V dropped 10 bases and J dropped 6; count of bases not matched to a gene: 10. CDR3 amino acids: CATSIPGQGQPQHF. CDR3 in DNA: TGCGCCACCTCCATCCCGGGACAGGGTCAGCCCCAGCATTTT.

This chain uses TRBV29-1 with TRBJ2-3; 7 bases match TRBD2. With 2 bases clipped from V and 4 bases from J, the junction kept 9 bases outside the gene matches. The CDR3 is made up of 15 amino acids. Germline V gene sequence: CDR1 SQVTM, CDR2 ANQGSEA. In DNA form, the CDR3 reads TGCAGCGTTGAATCTTCTAGCGGCCCTCCAGATACGCAGTATTTT. It translates to CSVESSSGPPDTQYF.

The CDR3 sequence is CSVRGQGRDTGELFF. As DNA, the CDR3 is TGCAGCGTCCGCGGACAGGGTCGGGACACCGGGGAGCTGTTTTTT. The chain combines TRBV29-1 with TRBJ2-2; 8 positions match TRBD1. The CDR3 covers 15 residues. Germline V gives CDR1 SQVTM, CDR2 ANQGSEA. Unmatched junction bases numbered 9, after V lost 6 bases and J lost 3 bases.

CDR3 DNA: TGTGCCAGCAGCTTATACAGGGAGACCTACAATGAGCAGTTCTTC. Translation: CASSLYRETYNEQFF. The J gene is TRBJ2-1, the V gene TRBV7-3; D perhaps matches TRBD1 (6 bases). The CDR3 is 15 residues long. CDR1 SGHTA and CDR2 FQGTGA come from the germline V gene. V dropped 2 bases and J dropped 2 bases, with 10 bases sitting between them.

The V call is TRBV4-1, the J call TRBJ1-5; possible D gene TRBD1, 6 bases. Germline CDR1 is MGHRA and CDR2 is YSYEKL. V was trimmed by 0 bases and J by 3 bases, leaving 9 bases between them. This CDR3 contains 15 residues. The CDR3 nucleotides read TGCGCCAGCAGCCAAGATGGACAGTTCAATCAGCCCCAGCATTTT. Protein product: CASSQDGQFNQPQHF.

This clone came up once. This chain joins TRBV27 and TRBJ1-6; a possible D gene is TRBD1 (6 bases). V lost 8 bases and J lost 7, with 18 bases in between. The CDR3 extends over 15 amino acids. Germline values: CDR1 MNHEY, CDR2 SMNVEV (reference sequence). The CDR3 here is CASGPGQTLNSPLHF. Here the CDR3 DNA reads TGTGCCAGCGGCCCAGGACAGACCCTAAATTCACCCCTCCACTTT.

The rearrangement joins TRBV6-1 to TRBJ2-3; the match to TRBD1 covers 8 bases. CDR1 and CDR2 (germline): MNHNS, SASEGT. The J segment lost 6 bases and the V segment lost 2 bases, leaving 7 bases of the junction unmatched. CDR3 length: 15 amino acids. In DNA form, the CDR3 reads TGTGCCAGCAGTGAAACGTGGACAGGGCTGGATACGCAGTATTTT. Protein product: CASSETWTGLDTQYF.

This clone was observed a few times. The chain employs TRBV10-1 and TRBJ2-5; 8 nucleotides line up with TRBD2. This CDR3 spans 14 amino acids. Germline loops: CDR1 WNHNN, CDR2 SYGVQD (reference sequence). V was clipped by 5 bases and J by 2 bases; unmatched bases: 4. DNA for the CDR3: TGCGCCAGCAGTACTAGCGGTTTACAAGAGACCCAGTACTTC. It codes for CASSTSGLQETQYF.

The chain uses TRBV9 and TRBJ2-3; D remains ambiguous. The germline V gene has CDR1 SGDLS and CDR2 YYNGEE. The CDR3 has 15 amino acids. Trimming cost V 2 bases and J 5 bases, with 15 bases left between them. CDR3 protein: CASSVTNFAKDTQYF. The CDR3, as DNA: TGTGCCAGCAGCGTTACGAACTTTGCGAAAGATACGCAGTATTTT.

The chain employs TRBV6-5 and TRBJ1-3; 7 bases fit TRBD1. The CDR3 runs to 15 residues. Germline assignment: CDR1 MNHEY and CDR2 SVGAGI. V was pared by 6 bases and J by 3 bases, with 8 bases of the junction left unmatched. CDR3 nucleotide sequence: TGTGCCAGCAGCCGCGACAGGGCGGGTGGAAACACCATATATTTT. It yields the protein CASSRDRAGGNTIYF.

J is TRBJ2-7 and V is TRBV25-1; possibly TRBD2 for D (7 bases). This CDR3 comprises 15 residues. Per germline, CDR1 MGHDK and CDR2 SYGVNS. Trimming pared 4 bases from V and 5 bases from J, leaving 18 bases between. The CDR3 sequence is CASSGGGQGPHEQYF. The CDR3 coding sequence is TGTGCCAGCAGTGGGGGGGGGCAGGGACCCCACGAGCAGTACTTC.

A word on this clone: The same CDR3 arises from other DNA sequences in this sample as well. The chain combines TRBV10-1 with TRBJ2-7; 8 positions agree with TRBD2. This CDR3 is built from 15 residues. Germline CDR1 WNHNN, CDR2 SYGVQD (reference sequence). V was clipped by 2 bases and J by 2 bases; unmatched bases: 5. The CDR3 reads CASSEGLAGPYEQYF. The CDR3 DNA sequence: TGCGCCAGCAGTGAGGGGCTAGCGGGTCCCTACGAGCAGTACTTC.

The gene calls are TRBV19 and TRBJ1-1, with TRBD1 matching over 7 bases. Germline trimming cut 7 bases from V and 2 bases from J; bases unmatched to any gene: 4. This CDR3 is 13 amino acids long. The germline V gene encodes CDR1 LNHDA and CDR2 SQIVND (reference sequence). CDR3 nucleotides: TGTGCCAGTAAGCAGGGGGATAACACTGAAGCTTTCTTT. This codes for CASKQGDNTEAFF.

In this sample, this clone turned up a few times. The V gene is TRBV4-1, the J gene TRBJ1-6, with a possible D match to TRBD1 (6 bases). CDR3 length equals 15 residues. Per germline, CDR1 MGHRA and CDR2 YSYEKL. V was trimmed by 0 bases and J by 8 bases, leaving 11 bases between them. CDR3 in amino acids: CASSQDWTVDSPLHF. The CDR3 DNA sequence: TGCGCCAGCAGCCAAGATTGGACAGTAGATTCACCCCTCCACTTT.